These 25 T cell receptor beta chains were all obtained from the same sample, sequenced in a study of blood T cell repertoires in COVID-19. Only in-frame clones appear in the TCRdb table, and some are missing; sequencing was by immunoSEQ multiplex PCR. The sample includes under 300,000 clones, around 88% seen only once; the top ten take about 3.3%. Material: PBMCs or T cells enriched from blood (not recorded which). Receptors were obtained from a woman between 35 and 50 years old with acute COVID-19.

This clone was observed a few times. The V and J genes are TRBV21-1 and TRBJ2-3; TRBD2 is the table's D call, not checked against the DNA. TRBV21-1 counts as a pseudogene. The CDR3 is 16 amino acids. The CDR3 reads CASRREGRGSTDTQYF. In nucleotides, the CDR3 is TGTGCCAGCAGGCGGGAGGGGCGGGGGTCCACAGATACGCAGTATTTT.

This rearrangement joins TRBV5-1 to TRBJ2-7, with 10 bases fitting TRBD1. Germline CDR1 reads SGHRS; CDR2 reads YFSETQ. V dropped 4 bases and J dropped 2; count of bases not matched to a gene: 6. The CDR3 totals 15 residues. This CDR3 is CASSVGQGLAYEQYF. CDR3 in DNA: TGCGCCAGCAGCGTGGGACAGGGGTTGGCCTACGAGCAGTACTTC. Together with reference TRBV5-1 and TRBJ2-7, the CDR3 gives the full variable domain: KAGVTQTPRYLIKTRGQQVTLSCSPISGHRSVSWYQQTPGQGLQFLFEYFSETQRNKGNFPGRFSGRQFSNSRSEMNVSTLELGDSALYLCASSVGQGLAYEQYFGPGTRLTVT.

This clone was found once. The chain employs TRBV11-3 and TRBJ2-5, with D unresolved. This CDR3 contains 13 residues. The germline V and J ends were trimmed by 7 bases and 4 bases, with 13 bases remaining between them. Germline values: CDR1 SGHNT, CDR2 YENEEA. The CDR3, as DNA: TGTGCCAGCACCAAACCGCCCAGAGAGACCCAGTACTTC. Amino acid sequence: CASTKPPRETQYF.

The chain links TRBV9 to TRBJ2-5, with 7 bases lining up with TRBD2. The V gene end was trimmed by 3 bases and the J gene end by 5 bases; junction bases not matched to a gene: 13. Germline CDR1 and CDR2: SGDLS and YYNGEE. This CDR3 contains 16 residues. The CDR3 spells CASSGRSIGGGETQYF. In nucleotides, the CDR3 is TGTGCCAGCAGCGGGAGGTCAATTGGGGGAGGGGAGACCCAGTACTTC.

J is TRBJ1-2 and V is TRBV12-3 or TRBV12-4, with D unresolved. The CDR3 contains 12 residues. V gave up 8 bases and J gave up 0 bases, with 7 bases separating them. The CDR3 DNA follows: TGTGCCAGCCTCGGAGCTAACTATGGCTACACCTTC. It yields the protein CASLGANYGYTF.

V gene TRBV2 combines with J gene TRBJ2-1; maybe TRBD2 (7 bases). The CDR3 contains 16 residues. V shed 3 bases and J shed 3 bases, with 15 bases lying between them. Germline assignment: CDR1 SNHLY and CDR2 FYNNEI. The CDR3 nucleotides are TGTGCCAGCAGTGAGGGGGCTAGCGGTTACTACAATGAGCAGTTCTTC. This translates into CASSEGASGYYNEQFF.

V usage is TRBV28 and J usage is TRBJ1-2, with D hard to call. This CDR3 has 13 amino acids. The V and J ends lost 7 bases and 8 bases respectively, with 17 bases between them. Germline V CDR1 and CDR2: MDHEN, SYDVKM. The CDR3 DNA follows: TGTGCCAGCATCCCAGAGGCAATTGGCGGCTACACCTTC. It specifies CASIPEAIGGYTF.

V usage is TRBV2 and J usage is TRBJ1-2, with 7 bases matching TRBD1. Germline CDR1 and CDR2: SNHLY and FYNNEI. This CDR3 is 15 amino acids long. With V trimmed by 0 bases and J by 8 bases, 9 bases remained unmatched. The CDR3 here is CASSEALRGQRGYTF. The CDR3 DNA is TGTGCCAGCAGTGAAGCGCTTAGGGGGCAAAGAGGCTACACCTTC.

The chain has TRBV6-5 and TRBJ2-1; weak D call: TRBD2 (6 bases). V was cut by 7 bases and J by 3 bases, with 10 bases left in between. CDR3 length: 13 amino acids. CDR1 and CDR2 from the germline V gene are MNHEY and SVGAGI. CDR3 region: CASIRTNYNEQFF. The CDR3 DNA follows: TGTGCCAGCATCCGGACTAACTACAATGAGCAGTTCTTC.

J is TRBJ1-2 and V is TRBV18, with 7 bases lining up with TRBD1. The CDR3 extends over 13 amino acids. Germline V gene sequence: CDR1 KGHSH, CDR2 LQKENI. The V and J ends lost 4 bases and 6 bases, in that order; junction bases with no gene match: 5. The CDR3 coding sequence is TGTGCCAGCTCACGGGACAGCTTGGATGGCTACACCTTC. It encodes CASSRDSLDGYTF. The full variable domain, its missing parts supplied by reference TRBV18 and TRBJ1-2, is NAGVMQNPRHLVRRRGQEARLRCSPMKGHSHVYWYRQLPEEGLKFMVYLQKENIIDESGMPKERFSAEFPKEGPSILRIQQVVRGDSAAYFCASSRDSLDGYTFGSGTRLTVV.

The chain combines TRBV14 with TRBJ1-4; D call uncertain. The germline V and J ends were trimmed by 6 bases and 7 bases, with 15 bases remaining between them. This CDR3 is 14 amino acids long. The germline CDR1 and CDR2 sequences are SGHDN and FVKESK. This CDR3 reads CASSAGFRSEKLFF. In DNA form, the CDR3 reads TGTGCCAGCAGTGCAGGATTTCGAAGTGAAAAACTGTTTTTT.

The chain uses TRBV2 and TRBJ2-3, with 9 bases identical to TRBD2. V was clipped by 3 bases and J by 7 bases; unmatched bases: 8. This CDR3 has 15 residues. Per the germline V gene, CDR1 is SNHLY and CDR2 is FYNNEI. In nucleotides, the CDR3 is TGTGCCAGCAGTGAGGCGGGAGGGCCTAGGAATACGCAGTATTTT. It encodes CASSEAGGPRNTQYF.

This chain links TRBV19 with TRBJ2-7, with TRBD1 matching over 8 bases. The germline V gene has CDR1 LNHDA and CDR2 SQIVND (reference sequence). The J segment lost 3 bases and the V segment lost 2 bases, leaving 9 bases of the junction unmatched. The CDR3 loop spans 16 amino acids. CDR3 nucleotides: TGTGCCAGTAGTATAAAGGGCGGACAGGGCTTCTACGAGCAGTACTTC. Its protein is CASSIKGGQGFYEQYF.

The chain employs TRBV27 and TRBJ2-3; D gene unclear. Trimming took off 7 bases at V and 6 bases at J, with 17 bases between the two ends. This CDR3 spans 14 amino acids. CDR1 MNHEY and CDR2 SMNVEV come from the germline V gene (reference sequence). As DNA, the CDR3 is TGTGCCAGCAAAGACATCCTGACAATGGATACGCAGTATTTT. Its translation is CASKDILTMDTQYF.

The chain's CDR3 is CASSVGTSGEKQFF. DNA of the CDR3: TGTGCCAGCAGCGTCGGGACTAGCGGAGAGAAGCAGTTCTTC. The chain links TRBV7-8 to TRBJ2-1; 11 bases agree with TRBD2. Trimming at V came to 5 bases and at J to 11 bases, leaving 8 bases not matched to a gene. This CDR3 comprises 14 residues. Germline assignment: CDR1 SGHVS and CDR2 FQNEAQ.

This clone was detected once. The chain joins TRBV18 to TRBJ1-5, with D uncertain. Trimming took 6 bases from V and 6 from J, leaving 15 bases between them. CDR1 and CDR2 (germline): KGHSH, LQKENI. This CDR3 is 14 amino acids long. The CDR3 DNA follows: TGTGCCAGCTCCCTGGACGGGGTCGGTCAGCCCCAGCATTTT. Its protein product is CASSLDGVGQPQHF.

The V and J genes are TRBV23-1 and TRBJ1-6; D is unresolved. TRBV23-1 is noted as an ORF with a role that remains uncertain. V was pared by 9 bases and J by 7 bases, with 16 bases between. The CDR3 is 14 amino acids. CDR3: CARPGPPRNSPLHF. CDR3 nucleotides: TGCGCCAGGCCGGGTCCCCCGAGGAATTCACCCCTCCACTTT.

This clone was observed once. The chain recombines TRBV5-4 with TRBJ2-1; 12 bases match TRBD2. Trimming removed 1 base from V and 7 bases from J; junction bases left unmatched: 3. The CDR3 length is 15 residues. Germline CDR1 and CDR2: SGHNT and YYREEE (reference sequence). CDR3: CASSLTSGRRNEQFF. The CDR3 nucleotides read TGTGCCAGCAGCTTGACTAGCGGGAGGAGGAATGAGCAGTTCTTC.

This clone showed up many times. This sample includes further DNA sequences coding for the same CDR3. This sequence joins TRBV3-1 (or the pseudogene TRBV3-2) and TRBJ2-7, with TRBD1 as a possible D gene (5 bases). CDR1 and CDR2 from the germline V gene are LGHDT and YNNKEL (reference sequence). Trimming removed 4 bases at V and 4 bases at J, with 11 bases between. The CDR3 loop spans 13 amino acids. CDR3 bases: TGTGCCAGCAGCCCTCGCGACAGTTACGAGCAGTACTTC. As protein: CASSPRDSYEQYF.

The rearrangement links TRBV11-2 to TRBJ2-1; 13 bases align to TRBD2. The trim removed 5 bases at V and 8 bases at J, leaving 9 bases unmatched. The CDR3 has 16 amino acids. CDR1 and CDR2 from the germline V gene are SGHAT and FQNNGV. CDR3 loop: CASSHPGLAGTDEQFF. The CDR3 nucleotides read TGTGCCAGCAGCCACCCGGGACTAGCGGGAACCGATGAGCAGTTCTTC.

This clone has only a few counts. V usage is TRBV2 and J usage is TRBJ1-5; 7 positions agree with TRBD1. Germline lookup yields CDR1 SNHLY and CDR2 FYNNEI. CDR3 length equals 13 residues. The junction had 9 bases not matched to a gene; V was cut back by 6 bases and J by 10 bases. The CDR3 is CASRETGNLPQHF. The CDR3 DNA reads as TGTGCCAGCAGAGAGACAGGGAATTTACCCCAGCATTTT. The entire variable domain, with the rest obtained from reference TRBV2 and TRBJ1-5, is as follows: EPEVTQTPSHQVTQMGQEVILRCVPISNHLYFYWYRQILGQKVEFLVSFYNNEISEKSEIFDDQFSVERPDGSNFTLKIRSTKLEDSAMYFCASRETGNLPQHFGDGTRLSIL.

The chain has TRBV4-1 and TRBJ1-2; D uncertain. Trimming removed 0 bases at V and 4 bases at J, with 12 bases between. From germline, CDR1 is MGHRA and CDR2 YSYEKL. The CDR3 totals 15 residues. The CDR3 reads CASSQEYTAGYGYTF. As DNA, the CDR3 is TGCGCCAGCAGCCAAGAATACACGGCAGGCTATGGCTACACCTTC.

Here the CDR3 DNA reads TGCGCCAGCAGCTCGGGACTAGCGGGGGTAAATGAGCAGTTCTTC. Protein: CASSSGLAGVNEQFF. The chain recombines TRBV5-1 with TRBJ2-1; 14 bases match TRBD2. The CDR3 totals 15 residues. V gave up 3 bases and J gave up 7 bases; unmatched junction bases: 3. CDR1 is SGHRS and CDR2 is YFSETQ in the germline V gene.

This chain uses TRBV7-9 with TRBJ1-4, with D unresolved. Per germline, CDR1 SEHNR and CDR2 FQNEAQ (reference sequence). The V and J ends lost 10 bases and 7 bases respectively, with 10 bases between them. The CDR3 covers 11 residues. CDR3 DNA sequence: TGTGCCACTAGCGTCGGTGAAAAACTGTTTTTT. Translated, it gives CATSVGEKLFF.

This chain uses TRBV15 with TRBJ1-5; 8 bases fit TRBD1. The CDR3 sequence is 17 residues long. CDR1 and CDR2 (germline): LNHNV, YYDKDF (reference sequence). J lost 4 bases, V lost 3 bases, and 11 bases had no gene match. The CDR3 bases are TGTGCCACCAGCAGGCTACCCACAGGGGGAGGAAATCAGCCCCAGCATTTT. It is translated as CATSRLPTGGGNQPQHF.